This T cell receptor beta chain was documented in a study of cytomegalovirus exposure and HLA in healthy donors. The study, taken as a whole, reports: The authors later found most CMV-associated TCR beta chains appeared HLA-restricted. According to the study, 160 or so TCR beta chains were cytomegalovirus-associated. In a later analysis, V- and J-gene trimming of beta chains associated with a DCLRE1C missense variant, replicated independently. Indistinguishable V segments such as TRBV6-2 and TRBV6-3 were excluded.

Germline V gene data show CDR1 as SQVTM and CDR2 as ANQGSEA. The CDR3 spans 14 residues. V shed 5 bases, J shed 0 bases, and the junction held 4 bases outside the gene matches. This clone was seen a few times. The antigen is not known. The study ran its PCR with 60 Vbeta and 13 Jbeta primers. Measured with immunoSEQ multiplex PCR; TCRdb has only the in-frame clones, and not every one. Here the sample spans tens of thousands of clones, about 66% being singletons. This receptor was taken from a woman between 50 and 59 years old in good health and CMV-seropositive. The sequencing sample was made of PBMCs. V gene TRBV29-1 combines with J gene TRBJ1-3; 7 positions match TRBD1. CDR3 nucleotides: TGCAGCGTTTCACAGGGGACCTCTGGAAACACCATATATTTT. It yields the protein CSVSQGTSGNTIYF.